This TCR beta chain was sequenced in a study of OX40 agonist ivuxolimab in advanced cancers. On the study more broadly: In this cohort, patients received ivuxolimab, an agonistic anti-OX40 (CD134) antibody. Patients were under 90% male with ages roughly 23 to 79, mean roughly 55. Broader study findings: Averaging showed that CD8+ T cells had more expanded clones than CD4+ did.

Details on this clone: Its antigen is not known.

Excluded were patients having autoimmune disease history or systemic immunosuppression. Libraries were prepared by immunoSEQ multiplex PCR; TCRdb keeps only in-frame clonotypes and omits some of them. This table holds over 65,000 clones, 84% found once. CDR1 is MDHEN and CDR2 is SYDVKM in the germline V gene. V was clipped by 6 bases and J by 4 bases, with 17 bases between them. This CDR3 has 15 amino acids. The clonotype was recovered from an adult with an advanced solid tumor such as melanoma, head and neck, liver or kidney cancer. The chain employs TRBV28 and TRBJ2-3; a weak D match, TRBD1 (5 bases). The sequences come from CD4+ or CD8+ T cells sorted from blood, collected in a trial of the OX40 agonist ivuxolimab. CDR3 residues: CASSRRDWGADTQYF. CDR3 in DNA: TGTGCCAGCAGCCGCAGGGATTGGGGCGCAGATACGCAGTATTTT.